This paragraph covers one TCR beta chain sequence. This specimen comes from a study of blood T cell repertoires in COVID-19. Looking at the study overall: Samples taken during acute and convalescent COVID-19 were collected in the United States, Italy and Spain. PBMCs, B-cell-depleted T cells, or T cells were the source of the cDNA or gDNA that made up the material.

This CDR3 is built from 12 residues. V lost 6 bases, J lost 6 bases, and 5 bases stayed unmatched. CDR1 ENHRY and CDR2 SYGVKD come from the germline V gene. In the authors' workflow: The authors estimated nucleated cell counts from reference gene primer amplification. The assay was immunoSEQ multiplex PCR, and TCRdb's table has in-frame clones only and misses some. V and J calls and clone size are given by that table; D and trimming were obtained from the DNA. The data show some 150,000 clones, about four fifths seen once. The sample was peripheral blood. The sequence was obtained from an older woman with acute or convalescent COVID-19. The V and J genes are TRBV10-3 and TRBJ2-7, with TRBD1 matching 7 bases. The CDR3 protein is CAIRQTGVEQYF. CDR3 DNA: TGTGCCATCAGACAAACAGGGGTCGAGCAGTACTTC.